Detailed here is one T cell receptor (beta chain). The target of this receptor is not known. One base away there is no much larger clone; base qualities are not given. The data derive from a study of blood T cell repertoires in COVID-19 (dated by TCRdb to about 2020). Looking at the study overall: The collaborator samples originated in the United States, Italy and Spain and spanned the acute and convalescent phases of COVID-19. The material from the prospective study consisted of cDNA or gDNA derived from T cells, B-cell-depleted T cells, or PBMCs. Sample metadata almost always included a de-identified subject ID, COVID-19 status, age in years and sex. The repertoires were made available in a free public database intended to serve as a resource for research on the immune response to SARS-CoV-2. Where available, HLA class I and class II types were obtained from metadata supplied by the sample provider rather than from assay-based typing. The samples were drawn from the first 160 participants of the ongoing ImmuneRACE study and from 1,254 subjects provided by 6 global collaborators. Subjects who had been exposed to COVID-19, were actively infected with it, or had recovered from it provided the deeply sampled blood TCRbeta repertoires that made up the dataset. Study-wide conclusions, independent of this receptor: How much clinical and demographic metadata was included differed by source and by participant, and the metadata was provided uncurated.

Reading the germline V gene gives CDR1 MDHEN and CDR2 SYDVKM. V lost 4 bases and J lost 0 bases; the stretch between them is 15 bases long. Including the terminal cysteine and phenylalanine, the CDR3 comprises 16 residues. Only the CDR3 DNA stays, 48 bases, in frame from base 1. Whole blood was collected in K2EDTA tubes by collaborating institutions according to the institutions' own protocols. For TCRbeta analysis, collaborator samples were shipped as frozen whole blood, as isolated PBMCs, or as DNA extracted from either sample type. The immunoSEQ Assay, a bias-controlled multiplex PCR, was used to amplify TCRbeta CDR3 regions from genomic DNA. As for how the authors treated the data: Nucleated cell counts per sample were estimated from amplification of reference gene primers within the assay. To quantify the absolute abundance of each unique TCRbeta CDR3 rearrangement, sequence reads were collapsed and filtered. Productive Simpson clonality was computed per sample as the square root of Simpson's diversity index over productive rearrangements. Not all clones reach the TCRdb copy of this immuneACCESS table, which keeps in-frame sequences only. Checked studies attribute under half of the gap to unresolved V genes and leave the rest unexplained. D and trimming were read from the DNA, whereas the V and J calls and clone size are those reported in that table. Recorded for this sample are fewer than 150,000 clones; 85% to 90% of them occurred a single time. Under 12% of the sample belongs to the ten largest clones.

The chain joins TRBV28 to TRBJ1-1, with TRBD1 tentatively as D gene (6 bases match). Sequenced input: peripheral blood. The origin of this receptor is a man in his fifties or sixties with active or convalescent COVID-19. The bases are TGTGCCAGCAGTTCCCCCGCGTGGGGGCTGAACACTGAAGCTTTCTTT. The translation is CASSSPAWGLNTEAFF.